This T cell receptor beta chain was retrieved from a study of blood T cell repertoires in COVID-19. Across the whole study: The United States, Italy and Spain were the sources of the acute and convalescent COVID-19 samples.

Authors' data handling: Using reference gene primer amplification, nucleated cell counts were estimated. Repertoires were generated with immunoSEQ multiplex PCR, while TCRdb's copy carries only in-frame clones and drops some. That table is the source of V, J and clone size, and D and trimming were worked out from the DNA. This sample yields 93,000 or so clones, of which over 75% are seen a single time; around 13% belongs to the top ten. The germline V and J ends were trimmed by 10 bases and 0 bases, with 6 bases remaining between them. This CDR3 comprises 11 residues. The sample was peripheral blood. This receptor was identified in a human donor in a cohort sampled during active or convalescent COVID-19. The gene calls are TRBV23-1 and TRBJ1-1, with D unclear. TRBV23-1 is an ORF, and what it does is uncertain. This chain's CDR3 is CATGVNTEAFF. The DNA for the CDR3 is TGCGCCACCGGGGTGAACACTGAAGCTTTCTTT.